These 7 T cell receptor beta chains came from one sample sequenced in a study of human T cells and chemical hapten exposure. MiXCR, run by TCRdb on the RACE reads, gives a single entry per CDR3 protein. Found here are around 50,000 distinct CDR3 sequences, 7.5% to 10% of them singletons; the top ten hold around 1.6%. Sample time point: patch test 2, 6 weeks after DPC sensitization. Treatment denoted: therapeutic diphenylcyclopropenone sensitization with weekly scalp DPC. The sample here was whole blood, taken in connection with sensitization to the hapten diphenylcyclopropenone (DPC). All receptors come from a woman aged 50 to 60 with alopecia areata. Some clones in this sample may be carry-over from other donors' samples.

This clonotype occurred a few times. The V call is TRBV20-1, the J call TRBJ2-3; D is possibly TRBD1 or TRBD2 (5 bases each). The V gene lost 3 bases and the J gene lost 7 bases, with 14 bases spanning the gap. Looked up from germline, CDR1 is DFQATT and CDR2 is SNEGSKA (reference sequence). The CDR3 length is 13 residues. The CDR3, as DNA: TGCAGTGCTAGGGGGACGAGCACGAATACGCAGTATTTT. Translating gives CSARGTSTNTQYF.

The chain carries TRBV28 and TRBJ2-7, with D tentatively TRBD1 or TRBD2 (5 bases each). The germline V and J ends were trimmed by 2 bases and 6 bases, with 11 bases remaining between them. Germline CDR1 reads MDHEN; CDR2 reads SYDVKM. The CDR3 is 13 amino acids. The CDR3 nucleotides are TGTGCCAGCAGTTTAGGGACGCCATCCGAGCAGTACTTC. This encodes CASSLGTPSEQYF.

This sequence joins TRBV29-1 and TRBJ2-1, with D unclear. Germline-derived CDR1 and CDR2 are SQVTM and ANQGSEA. V lost 5 bases to trimming and J lost 4 bases, with 9 bases between them. This CDR3 region has 12 residues. CDR3 nucleotide sequence: TGCAGCGTTTCTTTACAGTACAATGAGCAGTTCTTC. It translates to CSVSLQYNEQFF.

V usage is TRBV5-1 and J usage is TRBJ2-2; TRBD1 is a possible D gene (6 bases). V dropped 0 bases and J dropped 1 base, with 10 bases sitting between them. This CDR3 has 16 amino acids. The germline CDR1 and CDR2 sequences are SGHRS and YFSETQ. CDR3 sequence: CASSLEATGNTGELFF. The CDR3 DNA follows: TGCGCCAGCAGCTTGGAGGCGACAGGGAACACCGGGGAGCTGTTTTTT.

This clonotype was detected only a few times. The rearrangement joins TRBV11-2 to TRBJ2-5; possible D gene TRBD2, 7 bases. With 5 bases removed from V and 1 base from J, the gap between germline ends came to 17 bases. CDR3 size: 16 residues. The germline CDR1 and CDR2 sequences are SGHAT and FQNNGV. CDR3 nucleotide sequence: TGTGCCAGCAGCCCCTTAAGGGGGGGGCTCCAAGAGACCCAGTACTTC. Translated: CASSPLRGGLQETQYF.

This clonotype has at least ten counts. The V gene is TRBV5-1, the J gene TRBJ2-3; no firm D call. This CDR3 is 14 amino acids long. With 2 bases removed from V and 3 bases from J, the gap between germline ends came to 10 bases. Germline V gives CDR1 SGHRS, CDR2 YFSETQ. In DNA, the CDR3 is TGCGCCAGCAGCTTAGGCAGGCTGACAGATACGCAGTATTTT. Translating it yields CASSLGRLTDTQYF.

This clonotype was seen at least ten times. The rearrangement uses TRBV5-1 and TRBJ1-1; D unresolved. Trimming removed 3 bases at V and 0 bases at J, with 15 bases between. Germline V gene data show CDR1 as SGHRS and CDR2 as YFSETQ. The CDR3 covers 16 residues. The CDR3 DNA is TGCGCCAGCAGCTCTCCAGGAGGTTCAGTGAACACTGAAGCTTTCTTT. Its translation: CASSSPGGSVNTEAFF.